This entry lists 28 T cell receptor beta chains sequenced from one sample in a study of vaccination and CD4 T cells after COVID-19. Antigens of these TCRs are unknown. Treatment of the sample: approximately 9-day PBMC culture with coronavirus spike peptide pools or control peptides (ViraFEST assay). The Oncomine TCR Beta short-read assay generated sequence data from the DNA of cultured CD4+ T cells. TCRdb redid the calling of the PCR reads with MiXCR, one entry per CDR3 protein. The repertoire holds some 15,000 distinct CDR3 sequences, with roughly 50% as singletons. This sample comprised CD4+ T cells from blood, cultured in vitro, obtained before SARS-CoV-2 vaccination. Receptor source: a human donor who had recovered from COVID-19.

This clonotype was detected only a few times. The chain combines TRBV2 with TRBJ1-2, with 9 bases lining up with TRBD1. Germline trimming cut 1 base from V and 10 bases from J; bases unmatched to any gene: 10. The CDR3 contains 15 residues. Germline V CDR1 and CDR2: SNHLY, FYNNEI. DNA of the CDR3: TGTGCCAGCAGTGAAGAGGGTGGGGGGACAGGGACCTACACCTTC. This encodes CASSEEGGGTGTYTF.

CDR3 nucleotides: TGTGCCAGCAGCGCTCCTCGGACGGGGGAGACCCAGTACTTC. The encoded protein is CASSAPRTGETQYF. The chain links TRBV7-2 to TRBJ2-5; D is perhaps TRBD2 (5 bases). The CDR3 runs to 14 residues. V was shortened by 5 bases and J by 5 bases, with 15 bases between the two germline ends. The germline V gene encodes CDR1 SGHTA and CDR2 FQGNSA.

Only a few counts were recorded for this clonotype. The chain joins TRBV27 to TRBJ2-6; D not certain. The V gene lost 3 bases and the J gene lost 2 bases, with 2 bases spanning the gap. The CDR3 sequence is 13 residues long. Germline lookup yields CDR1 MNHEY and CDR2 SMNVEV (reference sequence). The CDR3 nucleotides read TGTGCCAGCAGTTTGGCTGGGGCCAACGTCCTGACTTTC. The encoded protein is CASSLAGANVLTF. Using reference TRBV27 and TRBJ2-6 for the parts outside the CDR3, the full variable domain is EAQVTQNPRYLITVTGKKLTVTCSQNMNHEYMSWYRQDPGLGLRQIYYSMNVEVTDKGDVPEGYKVSRKEKRNFPLILESPSPNQTSLYFCASSLAGANVLTFGAGSRLTVL.

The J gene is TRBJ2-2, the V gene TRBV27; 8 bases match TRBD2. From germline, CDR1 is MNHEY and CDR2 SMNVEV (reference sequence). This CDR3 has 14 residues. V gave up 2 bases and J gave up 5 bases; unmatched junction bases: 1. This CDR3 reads CASSLKRGTGELFF. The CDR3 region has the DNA TGTGCCAGCAGTTTAAAGCGGGGGACCGGGGAGCTGTTTTTT.

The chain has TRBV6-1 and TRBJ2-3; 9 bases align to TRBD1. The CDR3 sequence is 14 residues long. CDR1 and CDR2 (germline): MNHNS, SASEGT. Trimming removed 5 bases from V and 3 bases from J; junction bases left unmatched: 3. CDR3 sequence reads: CASSTGGRTDTQYF. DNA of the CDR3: TGTGCCAGCAGTACAGGGGGCCGGACAGATACGCAGTATTTT.

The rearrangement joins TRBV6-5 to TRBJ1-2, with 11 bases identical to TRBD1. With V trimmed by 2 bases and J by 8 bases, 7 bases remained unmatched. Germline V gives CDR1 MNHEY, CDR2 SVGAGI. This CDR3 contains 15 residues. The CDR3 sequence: CASSYLPGQGEGYTF. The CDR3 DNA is TGTGCCAGCAGTTACCTTCCGGGACAGGGGGAAGGCTACACCTTC.

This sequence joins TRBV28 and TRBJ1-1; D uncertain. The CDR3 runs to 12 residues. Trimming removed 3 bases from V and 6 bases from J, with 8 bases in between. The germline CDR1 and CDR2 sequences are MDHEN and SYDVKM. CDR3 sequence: CASSLGRAEAFF. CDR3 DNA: TGTGCCAGCAGTTTGGGAAGGGCTGAAGCTTTCTTT.

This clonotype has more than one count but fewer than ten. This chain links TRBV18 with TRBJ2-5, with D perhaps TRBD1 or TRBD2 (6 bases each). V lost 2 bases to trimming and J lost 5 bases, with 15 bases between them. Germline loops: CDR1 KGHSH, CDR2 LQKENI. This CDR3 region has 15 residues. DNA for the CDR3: TGTGCCAGCTCACCAGAGTGGCAGGGGAGGGAGACCCAGTACTTC. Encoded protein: CASSPEWQGRETQYF. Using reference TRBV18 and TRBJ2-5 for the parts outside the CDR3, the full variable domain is NAGVMQNPRHLVRRRGQEARLRCSPMKGHSHVYWYRQLPEEGLKFMVYLQKENIIDESGMPKERFSAEFPKEGPSILRIQQVVRGDSAAYFCASSPEWQGRETQYFGPGTRLLVL.

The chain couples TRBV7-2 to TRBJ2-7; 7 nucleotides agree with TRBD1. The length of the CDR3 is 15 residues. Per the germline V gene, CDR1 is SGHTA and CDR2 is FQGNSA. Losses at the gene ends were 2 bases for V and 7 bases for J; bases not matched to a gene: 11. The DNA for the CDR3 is TGTGCCAGCAGCTTAACGACAGGGCTAGAGGGGGAGCAGTACTTC. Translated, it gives CASSLTTGLEGEQYF.

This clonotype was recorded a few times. The CDR3 DNA follows: TGTGCCACATATCGACCGGGGGCAACCGGGGAGCTGTTTTTT. Translated: CATYRPGATGELFF. The chain carries TRBV19 and TRBJ2-2; either TRBD1 or TRBD2 may fit D (6 bases each). Trimming stripped 10 bases from V and 5 bases from J, with 17 bases between. CDR1 is LNHDA and CDR2 is SQIVND in the germline V gene (reference sequence). The CDR3 has 14 amino acids. Complete variable domain (other parts from reference TRBV19 and TRBJ2-2): DGGITQSPKYLFRKEGQNVTLSCEQNLNHDAMYWYRQDPGQGLRLIYYSQIVNDFQKGDIAEGYSVSREKKESFPLTVTSAQKNPTAFYLCATYRPGATGELFFGEGSRLTVL.

Here the CDR3 DNA reads TGCAGTGCTAGAGAAAGGACTAGCTTCTACGAGCAGTACTTC. This codes for CSARERTSFYEQYF. The chain employs TRBV20-1 and TRBJ2-7, with 8 bases fitting TRBD2. Germline CDR1 is DFQATT and CDR2 is SNEGSKA (reference sequence). Trimming removed 0 bases from V and 3 bases from J; junction bases left unmatched: 4. The CDR3 contains 14 residues.

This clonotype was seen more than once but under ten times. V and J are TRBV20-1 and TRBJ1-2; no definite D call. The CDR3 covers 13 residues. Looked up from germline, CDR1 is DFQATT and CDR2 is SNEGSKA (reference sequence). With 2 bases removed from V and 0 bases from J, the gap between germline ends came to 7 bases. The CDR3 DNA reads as TGCAGTGCTAGAACAGAGACTAACTATGGCTACACCTTC. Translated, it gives CSARTETNYGYTF.

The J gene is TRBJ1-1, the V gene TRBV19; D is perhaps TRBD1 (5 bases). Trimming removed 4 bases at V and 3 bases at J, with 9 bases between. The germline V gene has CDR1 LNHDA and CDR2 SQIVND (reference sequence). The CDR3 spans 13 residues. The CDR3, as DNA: TGTGCCAGTAGTAGGGGGACCCACACTGAAGCTTTCTTT. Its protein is CASSRGTHTEAFF.

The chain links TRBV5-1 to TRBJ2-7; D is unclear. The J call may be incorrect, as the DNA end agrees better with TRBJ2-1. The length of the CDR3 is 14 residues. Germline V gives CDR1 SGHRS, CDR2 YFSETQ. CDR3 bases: TGCGCCAGCAGCAAGCCTGGCAGACACGCTGAGCAGTTCTTC. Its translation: CASSKPGRHAEQFF.

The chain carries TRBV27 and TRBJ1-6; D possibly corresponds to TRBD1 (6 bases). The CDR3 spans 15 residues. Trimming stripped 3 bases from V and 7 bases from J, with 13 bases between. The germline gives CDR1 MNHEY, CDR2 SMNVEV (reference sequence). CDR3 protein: CASSFVTQGNSPLHF. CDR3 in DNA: TGTGCCAGCAGTTTCGTTACGCAGGGGAATTCACCCCTCCACTTT.

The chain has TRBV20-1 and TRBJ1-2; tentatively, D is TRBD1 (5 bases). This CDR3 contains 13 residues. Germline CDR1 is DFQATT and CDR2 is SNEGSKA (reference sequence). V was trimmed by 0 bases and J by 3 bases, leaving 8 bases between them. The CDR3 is CSARDGRDYGYTF. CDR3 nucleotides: TGCAGTGCTAGAGACGGCAGGGACTATGGCTACACCTTC.

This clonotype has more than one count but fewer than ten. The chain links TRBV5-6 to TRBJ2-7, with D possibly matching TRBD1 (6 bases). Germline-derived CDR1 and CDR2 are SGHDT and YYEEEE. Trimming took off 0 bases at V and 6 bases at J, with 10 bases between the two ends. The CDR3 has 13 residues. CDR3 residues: CASSLGGLGEQYF. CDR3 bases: TGTGCCAGCAGCTTGGGGGGGCTGGGCGAGCAGTACTTC.

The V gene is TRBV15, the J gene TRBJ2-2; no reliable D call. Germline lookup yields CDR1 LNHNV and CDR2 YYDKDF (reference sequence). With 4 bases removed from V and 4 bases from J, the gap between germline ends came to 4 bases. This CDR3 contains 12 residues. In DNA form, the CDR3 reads TGTGCCACCAGCACTACCACCGGGGAGCTGTTTTTT. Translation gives CATSTTTGELFF.

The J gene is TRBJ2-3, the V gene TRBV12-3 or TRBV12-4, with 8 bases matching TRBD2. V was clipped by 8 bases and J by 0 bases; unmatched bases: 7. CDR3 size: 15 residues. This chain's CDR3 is CASAQTSASTDTQYF. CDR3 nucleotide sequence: TGTGCCAGCGCCCAGACTAGCGCTAGCACAGATACGCAGTATTTT.

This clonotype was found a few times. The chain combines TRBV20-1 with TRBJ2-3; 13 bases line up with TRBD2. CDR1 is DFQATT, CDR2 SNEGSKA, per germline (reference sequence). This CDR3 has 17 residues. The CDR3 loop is CSGSRTTSGGYTDTQYF. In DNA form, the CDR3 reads TGCAGCGGCTCGCGAACGACTAGCGGGGGGTACACAGATACGCAGTATTTT.

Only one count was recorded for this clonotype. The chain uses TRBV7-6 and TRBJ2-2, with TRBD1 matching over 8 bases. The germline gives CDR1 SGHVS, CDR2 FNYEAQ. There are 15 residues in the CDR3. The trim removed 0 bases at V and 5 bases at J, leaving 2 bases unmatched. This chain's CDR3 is CASSLARTGTGELFF. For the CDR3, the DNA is TGTGCCAGCAGCTTAGCGAGGACAGGGACCGGGGAGCTGTTTTTT.

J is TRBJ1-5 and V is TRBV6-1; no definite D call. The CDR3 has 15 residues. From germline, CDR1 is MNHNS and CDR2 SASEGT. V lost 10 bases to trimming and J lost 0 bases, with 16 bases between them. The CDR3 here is CATRVTSPSNQPQHF. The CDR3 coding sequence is TGTGCCACCCGAGTCACCTCCCCTAGCAATCAGCCCCAGCATTTT.

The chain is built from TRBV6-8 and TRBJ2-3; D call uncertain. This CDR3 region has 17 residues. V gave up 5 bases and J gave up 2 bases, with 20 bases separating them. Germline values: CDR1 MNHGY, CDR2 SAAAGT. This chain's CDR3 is CASSRARPTPITDTQYF. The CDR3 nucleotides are TGTGCCAGCAGTCGGGCCCGTCCCACCCCGATCACAGATACGCAGTATTTT.

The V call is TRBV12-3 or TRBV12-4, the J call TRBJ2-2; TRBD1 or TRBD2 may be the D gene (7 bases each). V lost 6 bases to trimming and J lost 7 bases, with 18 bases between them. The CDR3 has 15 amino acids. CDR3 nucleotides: TGTGCCAGCAGCTGGGGGAGGGGGCAAGACGGGGAGCTGTTTTTT. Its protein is CASSWGRGQDGELFF.

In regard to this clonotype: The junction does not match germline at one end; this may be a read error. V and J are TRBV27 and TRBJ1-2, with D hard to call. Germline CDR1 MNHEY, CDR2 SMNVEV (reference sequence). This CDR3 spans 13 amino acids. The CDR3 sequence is CASRRNSNYGYTF. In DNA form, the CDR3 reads TGTGCCAGCCGCCGCAACAGTAACTATGGTTACACCTTC.

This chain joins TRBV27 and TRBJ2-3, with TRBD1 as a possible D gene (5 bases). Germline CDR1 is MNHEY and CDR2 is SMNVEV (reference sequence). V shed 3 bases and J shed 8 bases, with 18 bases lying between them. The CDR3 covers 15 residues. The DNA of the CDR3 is TGTGCCAGCAGTTTTGAGTCGCAGGGCCAAGGTACGCAGTATTTT. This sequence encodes CASSFESQGQGTQYF.

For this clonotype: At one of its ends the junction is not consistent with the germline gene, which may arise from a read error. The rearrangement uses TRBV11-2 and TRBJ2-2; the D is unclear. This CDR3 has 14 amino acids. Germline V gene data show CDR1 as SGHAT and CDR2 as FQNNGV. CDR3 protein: CASSLAGNAGELFF. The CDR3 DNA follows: TGTGCCAGCAGCTTAGCTGGGAACGCCGGGGAGCTGTTTTTT.

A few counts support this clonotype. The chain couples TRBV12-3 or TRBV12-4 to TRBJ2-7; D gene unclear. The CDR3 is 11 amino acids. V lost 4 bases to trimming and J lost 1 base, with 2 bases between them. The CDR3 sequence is CASSSSYEQYF. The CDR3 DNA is TGTGCCAGCAGTTCGTCCTACGAGCAGTACTTC.